This T cell receptor beta chain was identified in a study of beta chain features in type 1 diabetes. Findings of the study overall: A moderate, significant TCRB CDR3 shortening appeared in type 1 diabetes across four CD4+ subsets.

As every portion of the isolated RNA was reverse transcribed, the sequencing read expressed TCRB transcripts. The assay was immunoSEQ multiplex PCR, and TCRdb's table has in-frame clones only and misses some. Of 310,000 or so clones in the sample, 7% to 10% were seen once. Of note for this clone: Its antigen remains unidentified.

This CDR3 region has 14 residues. The germline V and J ends were trimmed by 3 bases and 1 base, with 9 bases remaining between them. In germline, CDR1 is SGHVS, CDR2 FNYEAQ. This TCR came from a man aged 25-45 years with type 1 diabetes. Sequenced material: central memory CD4+ T cells from blood. The chain is built from TRBV7-6 and TRBJ1-1; D gene uncertain. This chain's CDR3 is CASSFPTGNTEAFF. For the CDR3, the DNA is TGTGCCAGCAGCTTCCCAACGGGGAACACTGAAGCTTTCTTT.